This record concerns one TCR beta chain sequence. Its antigen remains unknown. Mismatch with germline at one junction end may stem from a read error. This sample is drawn from a study of T cells in Graves' hyperthyroidism and ophthalmopathy. The investigators amplified TCR beta CDR3 regions from RNA transcripts. The primer set for the first-round RT-PCR of the TCR CDR3 was HTBI. TCRdb re-derived calls from the multiplex PCR reads in MiXCR, one entry per CDR3 protein. The sample has 300,000 to 450,000 distinct CDR3 sequences, around 14% seen once. General study results and limits: Researchers report that a 13 V-J model separated ophthalmopathy from stable hyperthyroidism.

CDR3 length: 14 residues. Germline V gene lookup returns CDR1 SNHLY and CDR2 FYNNEI. Lactation, pregnancy, other autoimmune disease or uncontrolled infection excluded patients. The PBMCs were taken from roughly 10 ml of fresh peripheral blood. Source material: blood. The V gene is TRBV2, the J gene TRBJ2-7, with TRBD1 identical over 7 bases. The clonotype comes from a young woman with Graves' hyperthyroidism. The DNA for the CDR3 is TGTGCCAGCAATGAGGATGGGACAGCCTACGAGCAGTGCTTC. Its protein is CASNEDGTAYEQCF.